What follows are 11 T cell receptor beta chains derived from one specimen sequenced in a study of vaccination and CD4 T cells after COVID-19. Specified treatment: approximately nine-day PBMC culture with coronavirus spike peptide pools or control peptides (ViraFEST assay). Cultured CD4+ T cell DNA underwent sequencing with the Oncomine TCR Beta short-read assay. TCRdb re-called the PCR reads through MiXCR, storing one row per CDR3 protein. Seen here are about 14,000 distinct CDR3 sequences, about three fifths observed once, and the top ten hold roughly 14%. These receptors have no known antigen. The source material was CD4+ T cells from blood, cultured in vitro. The receptors stem from a human donor who had recovered from COVID-19.

This chain joins TRBV30 and TRBJ1-6; D might be TRBD1 (6 bases). V shed 0 bases and J shed 6 bases, with 6 bases lying between them. Germline V gives CDR1 GTSNPN, CDR2 SVGIG (reference sequence). This CDR3 contains 13 residues. CDR3 nucleotides: TGTGCCTGGAGTGTACAGGGTAATTCACCCCTCCACTTT. It codes for CAWSVQGNSPLHF.

The chain carries TRBV7-9 and TRBJ2-1, with TRBD2 identical over 8 bases. In germline, CDR1 is SEHNR, CDR2 FQNEAQ (reference sequence). V lost 5 bases and J lost 5; bases outside the gene matches: 5. The CDR3 runs 14 residues. The CDR3 sequence is CASSPTLADNEQFF. CDR3 coding DNA: TGTGCCAGCAGCCCAACACTAGCGGACAATGAGCAGTTCTTC.

The chain employs TRBV21-1 and TRBJ1-1. TRBV21-1 is noted as a pseudogene. This CDR3 is 13 amino acids long. As DNA, the CDR3 is TGTGCCAGCAGCAAAAACCATAACACTGAAGCTTTCTTT. Amino acids: CASSKNHNTEAFF.

This clonotype was observed a handful of times. The V gene is TRBV6-2 or TRBV6-3, the J gene TRBJ2-7; TRBD1 is a possible D gene (5 bases). CDR1 and CDR2 from the germline V gene are MNHEY and SVGEGT. This CDR3 region has 13 residues. The V end lost 8 bases, the J end lost 3 bases, and 14 bases lay between the germline ends. CDR3 DNA sequence: TGTGCCAGCTTTTCGTATAGGGGCTACGAGCAGTACTTC. Protein: CASFSYRGYEQYF.

The chain has TRBV20-1 and TRBJ1-6, with a possible D match to TRBD1 (5 bases). The CDR3 has 14 amino acids. Looked up from germline, CDR1 is DFQATT and CDR2 is SNEGSKA (reference sequence). Trimming stripped 7 bases from V and 7 bases from J, with 17 bases between. CDR3 nucleotides: TGCAGTGGGGAAGGCGACAGTACCAATTCACCCCTCCACTTT. Amino acids: CSGEGDSTNSPLHF.

The chain uses TRBV30 and TRBJ2-5; TRBD2 aligns across 10 bases. The CDR3 sequence is 14 residues long. V lost 1 base to trimming and J lost 3 bases; unmatched junction nucleotides: 2. The V gene's germline CDR1 is GTSNPN and CDR2 SVGIG (reference sequence). Here the CDR3 DNA reads TGTGCCTGGAGTGCTCTAGCGGGAGAAGAGACCCAGTACTTC. Translated: CAWSALAGEETQYF.

This rearrangement joins TRBV29-1 to TRBJ2-3; tentatively, D is TRBD2 (6 bases). The V gene's germline CDR1 is SQVTM and CDR2 ANQGSEA. The CDR3 is made up of 16 amino acids. The V and J ends lost 3 bases and 0 bases respectively, with 16 bases between them. CDR3 amino acids: CSVEGVRGMSTDTQYF. The CDR3 DNA reads as TGCAGCGTTGAGGGGGTTCGGGGGATGAGCACAGATACGCAGTATTTT.

The chain employs TRBV6-2 or TRBV6-3 and TRBJ2-2; D perhaps matches TRBD1 (5 bases). Trimming removed 4 bases at V and 6 bases at J, with 9 bases between. Germline V CDR1 and CDR2: MNHEY, SVGEGT. CDR3 length: 13 amino acids. CDR3 protein: CASSSRVAGELFF. CDR3 DNA: TGTGCCAGCAGTTCCAGGGTGGCCGGGGAGCTGTTTTTT.

The chain links TRBV4-1 to TRBJ2-1; D not certain. In germline, CDR1 is MGHRA, CDR2 YSYEKL. Between the trimmed V and J ends, which lost 1 base and 15 bases, there was a span of 10 bases. The CDR3 is 11 residues long. CDR3: CASSQGPGVFF. The DNA for the CDR3 is TGCGCCAGCAGCCAAGGCCCCGGAGTGTTCTTC.

This clonotype was seen a handful of times. The chain links TRBV28 to TRBJ1-5; perhaps TRBD1 as D (5 bases). V was trimmed by 7 bases and J by 6 bases, leaving 19 bases between them. CDR3 length: 15 amino acids. Germline loops: CDR1 MDHEN, CDR2 SYDVKM. The CDR3 here is CASTPTSGGGQPQHF. Written as DNA, the CDR3 is TGTGCCAGCACCCCGACGAGCGGCGGGGGTCAGCCCCAGCATTTT.

The chain is built from TRBV29-1 and TRBJ1-2; D not resolved. This CDR3 has 13 amino acids. Deletions cut 7 bases from V and 4 bases from J, with 16 bases between. Germline CDR1 is SQVTM and CDR2 is ANQGSEA. The CDR3 nucleotides are TGCAGCGGCCGTAACGGCTCCACCTATGGCTACACCTTC. Translated, it gives CSGRNGSTYGYTF. Full variable domain (rest looked up from reference TRBV29-1 and TRBJ1-2): SAVISQKPSRDICQRGTSLTIQCQVDSQVTMMFWYRQQPGQSLTLIATANQGSEATYESGFVIDKFPISRPNLTFSTLTVSNMSPEDSSIYLCSGRNGSTYGYTFGSGTRLTVV.